Following are 20 T cell receptor beta chains from one sample sequenced in a study of cytomegalovirus exposure and HLA in healthy donors. PCR used 60 Vbeta primers and 13 Jbeta primers. Sequencing used immunoSEQ multiplex PCR; TCRdb keeps in-frame clones, though not all of them. The profile shows roughly 140,000 clones, roughly 82% of them singletons. The sequencing sample was made of PBMCs. The receptors here all came from a man aged 25-45 years in good health and CMV-seropositive.

The rearrangement uses TRBV30 and TRBJ2-1; a weak D match, TRBD2 (6 bases). V was pared by 5 bases and J by 9 bases, with 11 bases between. The CDR3 is 11 amino acids. Germline assignment: CDR1 GTSNPN and CDR2 SVGIG (reference sequence). The DNA of the CDR3 is TGTGCCTGGCGGAGGGAATCTGAGCAGTTCTTC. Translation: CAWRRESEQFF.

The V call is TRBV7-2, the J call TRBJ1-6; possible D gene TRBD1, 6 bases. Trimming shortened V by 3 bases and J by 10 bases, and 10 bases separated the two germline ends. CDR1 and CDR2 from the germline V gene are SGHTA and FQGNSA. The CDR3 is made up of 13 amino acids. In DNA form, the CDR3 reads TGTGCCAGCAGCTTGGACAGCCGGTCACCCCTCCACTTT. Translated, it gives CASSLDSRSPLHF.

The V gene is TRBV5-6, the J gene TRBJ2-7, with D hard to call. The V and J ends lost 2 bases and 3 bases respectively, with 6 bases between them. CDR1 and CDR2 from the germline V gene are SGHDT and YYEEEE. The CDR3 extends over 12 amino acids. The CDR3 DNA sequence: TGTGCCAGCAGCTTTGGCCTCTACGAGCAGTACTTC. Translating gives CASSFGLYEQYF.

V gene TRBV5-6 combines with J gene TRBJ2-3; the match to TRBD2 covers 8 bases. From germline, CDR1 is SGHDT and CDR2 YYEEEE. Trimming cost V 3 bases and J 6 bases; bases outside gene matches: 15. The CDR3 loop spans 17 amino acids. The CDR3 bases are TGTGCCAGCAGCTCAACACCGGGACTAGTTAGTTACGATACGCAGTATTTT. This sequence encodes CASSSTPGLVSYDTQYF.

This clone was detected only once. CDR3 coding DNA: TGTGCCAGCAGCTGGGACAGGACCTACGAGCAGTACTTC. The encoded protein is CASSWDRTYEQYF. The chain is built from TRBV27 and TRBJ2-7; 8 bases align to TRBD1. With 6 bases clipped from V and 2 bases from J, the junction kept 3 bases outside the gene matches. The length of the CDR3 is 13 residues. Germline V gene data show CDR1 as MNHEY and CDR2 as SMNVEV (reference sequence).

The genes are TRBV28 and TRBJ2-1; 12 bases agree with TRBD2. Germline V gene sequence: CDR1 MDHEN, CDR2 SYDVKM. This CDR3 spans 14 amino acids. Unmatched junction bases numbered 6, after V lost 6 bases and J lost 9 bases. The chain's CDR3 is CASRLAGGAAEQFF. CDR3 nucleotides: TGTGCCAGCAGGCTAGCGGGGGGGGCGGCTGAGCAGTTCTTC.

The sample holds a few counts of this clone. This chain links TRBV29-1 with TRBJ1-1; D may be TRBD1 (6 bases). Per the germline V gene, CDR1 is SQVTM and CDR2 is ANQGSEA. CDR3 length: 14 amino acids. V was clipped by 3 bases and J by 3 bases, with 14 bases between them. Here the CDR3 reads CSVDVGHQYTEAFF. CDR3 DNA sequence: TGCAGCGTTGATGTGGGACATCAGTACACTGAAGCTTTCTTT.

The V call is TRBV28, the J call TRBJ2-6; 8 bases match TRBD2. The CDR3 loop spans 19 amino acids. In germline, CDR1 is MDHEN, CDR2 SYDVKM. Trimming at V came to 6 bases and at J to 4 bases, leaving 17 bases not matched to a gene. The CDR3 protein is CASSPVAGLVDLGANVLTF. In DNA, the CDR3 is TGTGCCAGCAGCCCAGTAGCGGGACTCGTAGATCTGGGGGCCAACGTCCTGACTTTC.

This sequence joins TRBV7-2 and TRBJ1-1; 7 nucleotides agree with TRBD1. CDR1 and CDR2 from the germline V gene are SGHTA and FQGNSA. The V segment lost 1 base and the J segment 1 base; nucleotides outside the gene matches: 6. The length of the CDR3 is 16 residues. The CDR3 protein is CASSLDGRGRNTEAFF. The CDR3 DNA sequence: TGTGCCAGCAGCTTAGACGGCAGGGGGAGGAACACTGAAGCTTTCTTT.

The rearrangement uses TRBV11-2 and TRBJ2-3; TRBD2 aligns across 8 bases. This CDR3 is built from 17 residues. The J segment lost 2 bases and the V segment lost 1 base, leaving 8 bases of the junction unmatched. The V gene's germline CDR1 is SGHAT and CDR2 FQNNGV. CDR3 in amino acids: CASSLGRLARLTDTQYF. Here the CDR3 DNA reads TGTGCCAGCAGCTTAGGGAGACTAGCGAGACTCACAGATACGCAGTATTTT.

This clone was recorded a few times. This chain joins TRBV9 and TRBJ2-1; D possibly corresponds to TRBD2 (6 bases). This CDR3 spans 14 amino acids. The V end lost 0 bases, the J end lost 6 bases, and 10 bases lay between the germline ends. Germline CDR1 reads SGDLS; CDR2 reads YYNGEE. CDR3 nucleotide sequence: TGTGCCAGCAGCGTAGCTCCCGGGGGCAATGAGCAGTTCTTC. Residues: CASSVAPGGNEQFF.

A remark on this clone: One junction end disagrees with the germline gene, perhaps due to a read error. The chain has TRBV14 and TRBJ1-6, with D possibly matching TRBD1 (5 bases). Germline CDR1 and CDR2: SGHDN and FVKESK. The CDR3 contains 14 residues. The CDR3 loop reads CASSPDTPNSPLRF. The CDR3 DNA is TGTGCCAGCAGCCCGGACACGCCTAATTCACCCCTCCGCTTT.

V is TRBV6-1 and J is TRBJ1-1; a possible D gene is TRBD1 (6 bases). The CDR3 spans 13 residues. V lost 9 bases, J lost 0 bases, and 11 bases lay in between. Germline assignment: CDR1 MNHNS and CDR2 SASEGT. The CDR3 loop is CASAQGMNTEAFF. The CDR3 bases are TGTGCCAGTGCGCAGGGGATGAACACTGAAGCTTTCTTT.

J is TRBJ2-2 and V is TRBV7-2; no reliable D call. Germline CDR1 reads SGHTA; CDR2 reads FQGNSA. This CDR3 is built from 13 residues. The ends were cut back, 5 bases at V and 1 base at J, with 5 bases in the middle. The CDR3 loop reads CASSPRNTGELFF. The CDR3, as DNA: TGTGCCAGCAGCCCGCGGAACACCGGGGAGCTGTTTTTT.

The genes are TRBV5-1 and TRBJ1-6; D gene ambiguous. The V and J ends lost 4 bases and 10 bases respectively, with 18 bases between them. Germline loops: CDR1 SGHRS, CDR2 YFSETQ. This CDR3 region has 15 residues. The CDR3, as DNA: TGCGCCAGCAGCATCAGACGGGTAGAGGGATCACCCCTCCACTTT. Amino acid sequence: CASSIRRVEGSPLHF. Complete variable domain (other parts from reference TRBV5-1 and TRBJ1-6): KAGVTQTPRYLIKTRGQQVTLSCSPISGHRSVSWYQQTPGQGLQFLFEYFSETQRNKGNFPGRFSGRQFSNSRSEMNVSTLELGDSALYLCASSIRRVEGSPLHFGNGTRLTVT.

This clone was found a few times. The chain has TRBV11-2 and TRBJ1-1; D uncertain. Germline values: CDR1 SGHAT, CDR2 FQNNGV. Trimming cost V 4 bases and J 1 base, with 7 bases left between them. The CDR3 runs 13 residues. The CDR3 loop reads CASSSGTNTEAFF. CDR3 in DNA: TGTGCCAGCAGCTCAGGTACGAACACTGAAGCTTTCTTT.

The V gene is TRBV28, the J gene TRBJ2-2, with 9 positions matching TRBD1. This CDR3 is built from 16 residues. With 6 bases clipped from V and 4 bases from J, the junction kept 9 bases outside the gene matches. CDR1 MDHEN and CDR2 SYDVKM come from the germline V gene. The CDR3 spells CASSLEGTGRTGELFF. As DNA, the CDR3 is TGTGCCAGCAGCTTAGAGGGGACAGGGCGCACCGGGGAGCTGTTTTTT. The whole variable domain, remainder taken from reference TRBV28 and TRBJ2-2, is DVKVTQSSRYLVKRTGEKVFLECVQDMDHENMFWYRQDPGLGLRLIYFSYDVKMKEKGDIPEGYSVSREKKERFSLILESASTNQTSMYLCASSLEGTGRTGELFFGEGSRLTVL.

This clone was detected a few times. The V and J genes are TRBV4-2 and TRBJ2-7; 11 nucleotides align to TRBD2. Trimming took 4 bases from V and 2 from J; bases not matched to a gene: 28. CDR3 length equals 23 residues. Germline-derived CDR1 and CDR2 are LGHNA and YNFKEQ. The CDR3 loop reads CASSRIAGGTSGRTDLKTYEQYF. The CDR3 nucleotides are TGTGCCAGCAGCCGTATAGCGGGGGGGACTAGCGGAAGAACCGATCTCAAAACCTACGAGCAGTACTTC.

The rearrangement joins TRBV5-1 to TRBJ2-5; maybe TRBD2 (7 bases). V dropped 1 base and J dropped 11 bases, with 21 bases sitting between them. CDR1 SGHRS and CDR2 YFSETQ come from the germline V gene. This CDR3 has 15 residues. CDR3 in amino acids: CASSLPRGSGREQYF. The CDR3 DNA sequence: TGCGCCAGCAGCTTGCCCAGGGGATCAGGGAGGGAGCAGTACTTC.

The rearrangement joins TRBV11-2 to TRBJ2-7; 12 nucleotides line up with TRBD2. The trim removed 1 base at V and 4 bases at J, leaving 2 bases unmatched. CDR1 and CDR2 from the germline V gene are SGHAT and FQNNGV. The CDR3 loop spans 15 amino acids. The CDR3 region is CASSLVLAGGYEQYF. In DNA form, the CDR3 reads TGTGCCAGCAGCTTAGTTCTAGCGGGAGGGTACGAGCAGTACTTC.